This T cell receptor beta chain was sequenced in a study of neoadjuvant nivolumab and ipilimumab in lung cancer. Study-level information: The combination arm added day-1 ipilimumab 1 mg/kg to nivolumab 3 mg/kg on days 1, 15, 29.

General observations from the study: Resected tumors had greater TCR richness and clonality than uninvolved lung. From pretherapy to surgery, tumor richness and clonality rose with dual therapy. Resected-tumor TCR richness correlated positively with pretherapy blood richness.

TCRdb's copy holds only in-frame clones and misses some; the assay was immunoSEQ multiplex PCR. This table holds 6,500 to 10,000 clones, 75% to 85% found once. A remark on this clone: Antigen unknown.

The ends lost 2 bases at V and 7 bases at J; junction bases unmatched: 11. This CDR3 comprises 16 residues. Germline V gene data show CDR1 as SGHAT and CDR2 as FQNNGV. This receptor was taken from an adult with non-small cell lung cancer. This specimen consisted of adjacent normal lung tissue, obtained after neoadjuvant nivolumab, alone or with ipilimumab, at or shortly before surgery. The chain carries TRBV11-2 and TRBJ2-1; TRBD1 matches 7 bases. The DNA of the CDR3 is TGTGCCAGCAGCTTAAGTGCGGCAGGGGGTTTGAATGAGCAGTTCTTC. As protein: CASSLSAAGGLNEQFF.